Listed below are T cell receptor beta chains from one sample, sequenced in a study of blood T cell repertoires in COVID-19. Only in-frame clones appear in the TCRdb table, and some are missing; sequencing was by immunoSEQ multiplex PCR. Of roughly 260,000 clones in the sample, 80% to 95% were seen once. The sample comprised peripheral blood. The receptors were gathered from a person aged 18-30 years with COVID-19, enrolled during active disease. The CDR3 runs from the conserved cysteine through the conserved F or W. The order of the fields is J gene, clone size, D gene, V gene, CDR3 DNA, CDR3 protein. A D gene is named only where the DNA matches it firmly. The size field is filled for only some rows; it gives once, few, many or a size class.

J gene: TRBJ1-1; clone size: NA; D gene: NA; V gene: TRBV13; CDR3 DNA: TGTGCCAGCAGCTCCGTTGAAAGAGGGAACACTGAAGCTTTCTTT; CDR3 protein: CASSSVERGNTEAFF
J gene: TRBJ2-3; clone size: NA; D gene: NA; V gene: TRBV15; CDR3 DNA: TGTGCCACCAGCCTGCGAGGGGATACGCAGTATTTT; CDR3 protein: CATSLRGDTQYF
J gene: TRBJ2-5; clone size: once; D gene: NA; V gene: TRBV5-6; CDR3 DNA: TGTGCCAGCAGCTTAAGCGGAACGTTGGGAGAGACCCAGTACTTC; CDR3 protein: CASSLSGTLGETQYF
J gene: TRBJ1-2; clone size: NA; D gene: TRBD1; V gene: TRBV2; CDR3 DNA: TGTGCCAGCAGACGGACGACCGGGACAGCCTATGGCTACACCTTC; CDR3 protein: CASRRTTGTAYGYTF
J gene: TRBJ1-5; clone size: NA; D gene: TRBD1; V gene: TRBV10-3; CDR3 DNA: TGTGCCACCCGGACAGGGGGACAGCCCCAGCATTTT; CDR3 protein: CATRTGGQPQHF
J gene: TRBJ2-7; clone size: NA; D gene: TRBD2; V gene: TRBV6-5; CDR3 DNA: TGTGCCAGCAGTAACGGGGTACTAGCGTCTTACTTC; CDR3 protein: CASSNGVLASYF
J gene: TRBJ2-2; clone size: NA; D gene: TRBD1; V gene: TRBV10-1; CDR3 DNA: TGCGCCAGCAAACAGGGGGCAACCGGGGAGCTGTTTTTT; CDR3 protein: CASKQGATGELFF
J gene: TRBJ1-1; clone size: NA; D gene: TRBD1; V gene: TRBV4-1; CDR3 DNA: TGCGCCAGCAGCCGTTCCGTAGGGACAGGGAACACTGAAGCTTTCTTT; CDR3 protein: CASSRSVGTGNTEAFF
J gene: TRBJ2-3; clone size: NA; D gene: TRBD1; V gene: TRBV5-1; CDR3 DNA: TGCGCCAGCAGCCCTCAGACAGGACAGGCGGATACGCAGTATTTT; CDR3 protein: CASSPQTGQADTQYF
J gene: TRBJ2-1; clone size: NA; D gene: NA; V gene: TRBV24-1; CDR3 DNA: TGTGCCACCAGTGATAGGACAGAGAGGCCCATCCACAATGAGCAGTTCTTC; CDR3 protein: CATSDRTERPIHNEQFF
J gene: TRBJ2-5; clone size: once; D gene: NA; V gene: TRBV5-4; CDR3 DNA: TGTGCCAGCAGCTTGGGATCGTCGGGGGAAGAGACCCAGTACTTC; CDR3 protein: CASSLGSSGEETQYF
J gene: TRBJ2-3; clone size: NA; D gene: NA; V gene: TRBV5-1; CDR3 DNA: TGCGCCAGCAGCTTGGACCCGGGAGTCATCACAGATACGCAGTATTTT; CDR3 protein: CASSLDPGVITDTQYF
J gene: TRBJ1-1; clone size: NA; D gene: TRBD1; V gene: TRBV3-1/TRBV3-2; CDR3 DNA: TGTGCCAGCAGCGAGTTTTCCGGGACAGTGAACACTGAAGCTTTCTTT; CDR3 protein: CASSEFSGTVNTEAFF
J gene: TRBJ1-5; clone size: NA; D gene: NA; V gene: TRBV24-1; CDR3 DNA: TGTGCCACCAGTGATTTAGACAGTCATCAGCCCCAGCATTTT; CDR3 protein: CATSDLDSHQPQHF
J gene: TRBJ2-7; clone size: NA; D gene: NA; V gene: TRBV29-1; CDR3 DNA: TGCAGCGTTGAAGGGGAGGCCTCCTACGAGCAGTACTTC; CDR3 protein: CSVEGEASYEQYF
J gene: TRBJ2-7; clone size: once; D gene: TRBD1; V gene: TRBV7-2; CDR3 DNA: TGTGCCAGCAGCCAATCCGGGACAGTAGTAGACGAGCAGTACTTC; CDR3 protein: CASSQSGTVVDEQYF
J gene: TRBJ1-5; clone size: NA; D gene: TRBD1; V gene: TRBV19; CDR3 DNA: TGTGCCAGTAGTATTCCCGACAGGGGGAATCAGCCCCAGCATTTT; CDR3 protein: CASSIPDRGNQPQHF
J gene: TRBJ1-5; clone size: NA; D gene: NA; V gene: TRBV5-8; CDR3 DNA: TGTGCCAGCAGCGGAGGGCGACACGCAAGCCTTGGCAATCAGCCCCAGCATTTT; CDR3 protein: CASSGGRHASLGNQPQHF
J gene: TRBJ1-6; clone size: once; D gene: NA; V gene: TRBV6-5; CDR3 DNA: TGTGCCAGCAGTACCTTTCCATCGAGGGGGTCACCCCTCCACTTT; CDR3 protein: CASSTFPSRGSPLHF
J gene: TRBJ2-7; clone size: NA; D gene: TRBD2; V gene: TRBV6-5; CDR3 DNA: TGTGCCAGCAGTTACTCATGGACTAGCGTCTACGAGCAGTACTTC; CDR3 protein: CASSYSWTSVYEQYF
J gene: TRBJ2-2; clone size: NA; D gene: NA; V gene: TRBV29-1; CDR3 DNA: TGCAGCGTTGAAGGGTCCGGGGGAGAGCTGTTTTTT; CDR3 protein: CSVEGSGGELFF
J gene: TRBJ2-7; clone size: NA; D gene: NA; V gene: TRBV24-1; CDR3 DNA: TGTGCCACCAGTGATCCGGACAGATCCTACGAGCAGTACTTC; CDR3 protein: CATSDPDRSYEQYF
J gene: TRBJ2-2; clone size: NA; D gene: TRBD2; V gene: TRBV19; CDR3 DNA: TGTGCCAGTAGTATAAAGTGGGACTACGCGGGAAGGACCGGGGAGCTGTTTTTT; CDR3 protein: CASSIKWDYAGRTGELFF